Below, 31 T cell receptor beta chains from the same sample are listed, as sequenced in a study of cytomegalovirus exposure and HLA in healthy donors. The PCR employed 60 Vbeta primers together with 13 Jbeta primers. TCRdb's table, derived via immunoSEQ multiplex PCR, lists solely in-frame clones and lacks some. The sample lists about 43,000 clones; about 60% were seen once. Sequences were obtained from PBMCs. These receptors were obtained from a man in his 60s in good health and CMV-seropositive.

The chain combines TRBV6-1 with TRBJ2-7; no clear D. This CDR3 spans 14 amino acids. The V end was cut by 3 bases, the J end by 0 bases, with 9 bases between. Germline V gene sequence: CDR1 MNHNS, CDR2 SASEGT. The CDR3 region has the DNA TGTGCCAGCAGTGAGCAGGCCTCCTCCTACGAGCAGTACTTC. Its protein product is CASSEQASSYEQYF.

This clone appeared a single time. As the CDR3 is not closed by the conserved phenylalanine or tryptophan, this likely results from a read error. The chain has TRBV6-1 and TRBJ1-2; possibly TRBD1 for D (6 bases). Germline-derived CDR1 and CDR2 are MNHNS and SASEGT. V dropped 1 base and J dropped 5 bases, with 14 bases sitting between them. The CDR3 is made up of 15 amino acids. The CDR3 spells CASSEVDRLQYGYTL. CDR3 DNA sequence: TGTGCCAGCAGTGAAGTAGACAGGCTCCAATATGGCTACACCCTC.

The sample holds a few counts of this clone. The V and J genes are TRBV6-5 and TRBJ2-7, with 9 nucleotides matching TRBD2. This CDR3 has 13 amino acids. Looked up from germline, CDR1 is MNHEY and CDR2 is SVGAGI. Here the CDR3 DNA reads TGTGCAGCGAGGGGACTAGCTTCCTACGAGCAGTACTTC. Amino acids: CAARGLASYEQYF.

Written as DNA, the CDR3 is TGTGCCAGCTCACAGAAGACAGGGGCCTATGGCTACACCTTC. It yields the protein CASSQKTGAYGYTF. V gene TRBV18 combines with J gene TRBJ1-2; TRBD1 matches at 8 bases. The V and J ends lost 4 bases and 4 bases, in that order; junction bases with no gene match: 5. The germline CDR1 and CDR2 sequences are KGHSH and LQKENI. The CDR3 is 14 amino acids.

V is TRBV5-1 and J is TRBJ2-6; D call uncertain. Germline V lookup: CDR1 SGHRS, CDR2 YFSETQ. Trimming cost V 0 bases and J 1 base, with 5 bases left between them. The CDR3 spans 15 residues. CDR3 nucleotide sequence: TGCGCCAGCAGCTTGGCGGTATCTGGGGCCAACGTCCTGACTTTC. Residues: CASSLAVSGANVLTF.

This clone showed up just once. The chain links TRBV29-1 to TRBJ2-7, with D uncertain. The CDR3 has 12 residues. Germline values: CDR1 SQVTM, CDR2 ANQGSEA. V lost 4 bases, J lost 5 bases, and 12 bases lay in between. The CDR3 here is CSVVSPFDEQYF. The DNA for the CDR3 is TGCAGCGTTGTGTCCCCTTTCGACGAGCAGTACTTC.

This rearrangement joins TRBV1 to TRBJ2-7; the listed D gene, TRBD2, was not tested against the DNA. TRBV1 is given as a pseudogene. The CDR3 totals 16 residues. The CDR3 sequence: CTSSQVRSGRAYEQYF. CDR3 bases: TGCACCAGCAGCCAAGTTCGAAGCGGGAGGGCCTACGAGCAGTACTTC.

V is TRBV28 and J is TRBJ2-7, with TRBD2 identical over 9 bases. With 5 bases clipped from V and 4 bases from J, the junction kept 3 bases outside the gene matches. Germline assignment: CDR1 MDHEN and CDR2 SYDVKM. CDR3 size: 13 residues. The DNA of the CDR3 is TGTGCCAGCAGTGCTAGCGGGGAATACGAGCAGTACTTC. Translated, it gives CASSASGEYEQYF.

The CDR3 region has the DNA TGCGCCAGCAGCCTGCTGACTAGCGGGAGCTCCTACAATGAGCAGTTCTTC. Its protein product is CASSLLTSGSSYNEQFF. The J gene is TRBJ2-1, the V gene TRBV5-1, with TRBD2 identical over 12 bases. CDR1 and CDR2 (germline): SGHRS, YFSETQ. The CDR3 spans 17 residues. V was pared by 4 bases and J by 0 bases, with 5 bases of the junction left unmatched.

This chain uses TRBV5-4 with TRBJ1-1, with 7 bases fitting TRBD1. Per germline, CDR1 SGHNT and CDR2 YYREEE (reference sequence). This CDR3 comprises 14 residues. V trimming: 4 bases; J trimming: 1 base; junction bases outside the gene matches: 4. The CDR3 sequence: CASSQDRANTEAFF. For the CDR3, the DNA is TGTGCCAGCAGCCAAGACAGGGCGAACACTGAAGCTTTCTTT. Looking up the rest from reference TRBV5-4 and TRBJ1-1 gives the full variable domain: ETGVTQSPTHLIKTRGQQVTLRCSSQSGHNTVSWYQQALGQGPQFIFQYYREEENGRGNFPPRFSGLQFPNYSSELNVNALELDDSALYLCASSQDRANTEAFFGQGTRLTVV.

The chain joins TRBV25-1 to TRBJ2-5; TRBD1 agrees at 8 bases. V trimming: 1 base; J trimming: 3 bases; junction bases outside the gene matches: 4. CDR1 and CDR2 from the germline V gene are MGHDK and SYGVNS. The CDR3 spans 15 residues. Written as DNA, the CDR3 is TGTGCCAGCAGTGAATTGGACAGGGAAGAAGAGACCCAGTACTTC. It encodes CASSELDREEETQYF.

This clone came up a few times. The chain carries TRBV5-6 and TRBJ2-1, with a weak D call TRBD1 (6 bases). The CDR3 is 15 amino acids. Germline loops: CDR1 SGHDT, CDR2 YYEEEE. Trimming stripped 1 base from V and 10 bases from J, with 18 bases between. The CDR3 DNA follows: TGTGCCAGCAGCTTGCTTGGGACACCAGGGTGGGAGCAGTTCTTC. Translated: CASSLLGTPGWEQFF.

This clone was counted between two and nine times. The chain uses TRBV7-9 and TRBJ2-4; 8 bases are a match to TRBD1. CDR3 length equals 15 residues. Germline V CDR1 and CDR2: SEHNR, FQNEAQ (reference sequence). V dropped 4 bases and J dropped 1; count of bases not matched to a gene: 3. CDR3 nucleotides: TGTGCCAGCAGCTCGTACAGGGGGGCCAAAAACATTCAGTACTTC. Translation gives CASSSYRGAKNIQYF.

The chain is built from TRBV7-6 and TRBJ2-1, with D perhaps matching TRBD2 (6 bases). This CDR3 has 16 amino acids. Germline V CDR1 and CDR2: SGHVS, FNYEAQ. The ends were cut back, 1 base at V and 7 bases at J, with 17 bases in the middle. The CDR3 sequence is CASSLGARGSSNEQFF. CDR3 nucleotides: TGTGCCAGCAGCTTAGGGGCGCGGGGTTCATCGAATGAGCAGTTCTTC. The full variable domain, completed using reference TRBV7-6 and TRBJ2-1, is GAGVSQSPRYKVTKRGQDVALRCDPISGHVSLYWYRQALGQGPEFLTYFNYEAQQDKSGLPNDRFSAERPEGSISTLTIQRTEQRDSAMYRCASSLGARGSSNEQFFGPGTRLTVL.

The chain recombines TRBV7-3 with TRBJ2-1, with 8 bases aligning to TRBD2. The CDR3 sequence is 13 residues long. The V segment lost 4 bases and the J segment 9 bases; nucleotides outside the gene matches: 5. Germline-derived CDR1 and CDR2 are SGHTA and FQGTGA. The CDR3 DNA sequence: TGTGCCAGCAGCTCCGGCGGGGGGTTTGAGCAGTTCTTC. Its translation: CASSSGGGFEQFF.

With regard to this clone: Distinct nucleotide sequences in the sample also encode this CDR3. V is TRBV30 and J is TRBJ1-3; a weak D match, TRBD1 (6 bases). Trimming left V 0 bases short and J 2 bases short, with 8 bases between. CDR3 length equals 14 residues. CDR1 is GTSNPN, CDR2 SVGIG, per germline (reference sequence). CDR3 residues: CAWSVGGAGNTIYF. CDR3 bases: TGTGCCTGGAGTGTAGGGGGGGCTGGAAACACCATATATTTT. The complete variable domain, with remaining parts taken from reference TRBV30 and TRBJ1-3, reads SQTIHQWPATLVQPVGSPLSLECTVEGTSNPNLYWYRQAAGRGLQLLFYSVGIGQISSEVPQNLSASRPQDRQFILSSKKLLLSDSGFYLCAWSVGGAGNTIYFGEGSWLTVV.

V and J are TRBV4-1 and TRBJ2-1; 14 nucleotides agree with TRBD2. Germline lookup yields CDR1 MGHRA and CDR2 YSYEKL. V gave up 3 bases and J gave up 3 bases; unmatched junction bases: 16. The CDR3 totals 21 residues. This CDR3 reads CASSQGRAGTSGREGYNEQFF. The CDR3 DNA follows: TGCGCCAGCAGCCAGGGCCGGGCCGGGACTAGCGGGAGAGAAGGCTACAATGAGCAGTTCTTC.

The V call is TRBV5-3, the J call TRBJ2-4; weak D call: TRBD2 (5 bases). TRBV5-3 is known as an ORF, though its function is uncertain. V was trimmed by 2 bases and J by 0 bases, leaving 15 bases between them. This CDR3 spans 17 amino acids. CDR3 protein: CARSFATGRLAKNIQYF. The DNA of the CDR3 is TGTGCCAGAAGCTTTGCGACGGGGAGACTAGCCAAAAACATTCAGTACTTC.

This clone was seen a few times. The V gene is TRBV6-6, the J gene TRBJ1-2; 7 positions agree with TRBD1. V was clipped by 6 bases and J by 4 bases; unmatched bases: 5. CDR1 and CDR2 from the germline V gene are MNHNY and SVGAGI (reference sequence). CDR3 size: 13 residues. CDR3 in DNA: TGTGCCAGCAGCCGAGGGGGCAGCTATGGCTACACCTTC. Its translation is CASSRGGSYGYTF.

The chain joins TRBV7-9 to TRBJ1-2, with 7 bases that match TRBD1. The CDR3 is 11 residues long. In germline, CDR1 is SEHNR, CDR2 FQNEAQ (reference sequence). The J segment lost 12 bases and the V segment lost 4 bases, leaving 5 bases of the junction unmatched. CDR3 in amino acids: CASSYGTEDTF. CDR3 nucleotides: TGTGCCAGCAGCTACGGGACAGAAGACACCTTC.

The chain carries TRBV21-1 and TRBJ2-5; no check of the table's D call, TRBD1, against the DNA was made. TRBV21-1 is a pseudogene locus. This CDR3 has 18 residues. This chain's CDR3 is CASSKASVEGGQQETQYF. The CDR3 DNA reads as TGTGCCAGCAGCAAAGCGTCGGTCGAGGGGGGACAGCAAGAGACCCAGTACTTC.

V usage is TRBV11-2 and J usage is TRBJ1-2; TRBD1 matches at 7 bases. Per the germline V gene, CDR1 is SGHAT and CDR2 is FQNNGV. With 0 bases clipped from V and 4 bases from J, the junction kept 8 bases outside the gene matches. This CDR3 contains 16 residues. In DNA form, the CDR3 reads TGTGCCAGCAGCTTAGATTCCTCGGACAGGTCCTATGGCTACACCTTC. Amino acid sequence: CASSLDSSDRSYGYTF.

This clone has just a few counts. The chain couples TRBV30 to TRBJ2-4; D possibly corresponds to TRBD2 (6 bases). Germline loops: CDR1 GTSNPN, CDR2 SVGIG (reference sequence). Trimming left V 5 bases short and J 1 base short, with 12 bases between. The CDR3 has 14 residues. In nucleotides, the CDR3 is TGTGCCTGGGGGGGGTTGGGGGCCAAAAACATTCAGTACTTC. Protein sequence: CAWGGLGAKNIQYF. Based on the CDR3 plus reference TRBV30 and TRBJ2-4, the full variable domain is SQTIHQWPATLVQPVGSPLSLECTVEGTSNPNLYWYRQAAGRGLQLLFYSVGIGQISSEVPQNLSASRPQDRQFILSSKKLLLSDSGFYLCAWGGLGAKNIQYFGAGTRLSVL.

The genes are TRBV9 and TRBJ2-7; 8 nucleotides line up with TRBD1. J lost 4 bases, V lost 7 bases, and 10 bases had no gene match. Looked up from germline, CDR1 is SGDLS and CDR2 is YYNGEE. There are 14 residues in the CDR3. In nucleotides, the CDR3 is TGTGCCAGCGACGGGACAGGACGCCCTTACGAGCAGTACTTC. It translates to CASDGTGRPYEQYF.

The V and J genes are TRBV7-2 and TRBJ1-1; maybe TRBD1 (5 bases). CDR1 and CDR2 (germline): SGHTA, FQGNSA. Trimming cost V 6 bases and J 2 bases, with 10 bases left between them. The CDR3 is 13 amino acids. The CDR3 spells CASRNTGNTEAFF. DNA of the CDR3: TGTGCCAGCAGGAATACAGGTAACACTGAAGCTTTCTTT.

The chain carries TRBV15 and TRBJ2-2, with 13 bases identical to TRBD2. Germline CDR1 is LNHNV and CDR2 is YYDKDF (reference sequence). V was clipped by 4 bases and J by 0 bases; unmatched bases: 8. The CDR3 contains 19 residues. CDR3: CATSKRTSGSFPNTGELFF. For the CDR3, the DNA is TGTGCCACCAGCAAACGGACTAGCGGGAGTTTTCCGAACACCGGGGAGCTGTTTTTT.

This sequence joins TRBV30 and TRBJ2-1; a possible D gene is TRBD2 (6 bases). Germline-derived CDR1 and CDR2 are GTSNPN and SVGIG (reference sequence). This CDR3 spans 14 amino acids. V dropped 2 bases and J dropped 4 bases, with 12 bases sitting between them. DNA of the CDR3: TGTGCCTGGAGTCTCGCGGGGACTTACAATGAGCAGTTCTTC. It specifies CAWSLAGTYNEQFF.

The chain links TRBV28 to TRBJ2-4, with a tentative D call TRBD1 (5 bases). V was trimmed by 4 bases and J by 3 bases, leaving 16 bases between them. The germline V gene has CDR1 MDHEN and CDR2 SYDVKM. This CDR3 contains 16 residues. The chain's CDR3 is CASSSYGTGHKNIQYF. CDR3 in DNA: TGTGCCAGCAGTTCGTACGGTACAGGACACAAAAACATTCAGTACTTC.

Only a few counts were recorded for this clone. The CDR3 loop is CASSDSSGLRGASTDTQYF. CDR3 coding DNA: TGTGCCAGCAGTGACTCCTCGGGACTGAGAGGGGCGAGCACAGATACGCAGTATTTT. V is TRBV6-4 and J is TRBJ2-3, with D possibly matching TRBD2 (6 bases). Germline assignment: CDR1 MRHNA and CDR2 SNTAGT. The CDR3 is 19 residues long. The V end was cut by 0 bases, the J end by 0 bases, with 19 bases between.

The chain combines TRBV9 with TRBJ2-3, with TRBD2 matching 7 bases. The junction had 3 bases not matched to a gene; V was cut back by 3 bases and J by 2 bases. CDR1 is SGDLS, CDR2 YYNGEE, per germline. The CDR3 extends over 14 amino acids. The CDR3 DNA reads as TGTGCCAGCAGCGAGGCGGGAGACACAGATACGCAGTATTTT. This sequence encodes CASSEAGDTDTQYF.

The CDR3 is CAWSLRGDTQYF. DNA for the CDR3: TGTGCCTGGAGTCTTAGGGGAGATACGCAGTATTTT. The genes are TRBV30 and TRBJ2-3; D is perhaps TRBD1 (5 bases). Germline CDR1 GTSNPN, CDR2 SVGIG (reference sequence). The length of the CDR3 is 12 residues. The ends were cut back, 2 bases at V and 5 bases at J, with 8 bases in the middle.